The T cell receptor beta chain described here comes from a study of T cells in Graves' hyperthyroidism and ophthalmopathy. Findings and limits, study-wide: Blood samples included most of the expanded thyroid clonotypes exceeding 0.001.

V was clipped by 2 bases and J by 3 bases; unmatched bases: 7. CDR3 length: 15 residues. Germline V gene sequence: CDR1 SGHVS, CDR2 FNYEAQ. Patients aged 18 to 65 with hyperthyroidism were newly diagnosed, with duration under 2 months. This sample holds PBMCs from roughly 10 ml fresh peripheral blood. Authors of the study amplified TCR beta CDR3 regions from RNA transcripts. Primed by the HTBI set, a first-round RT-PCR was run on the TCR CDR3. TCRdb fed the multiplex PCR reads into MiXCR, producing one record per CDR3 protein. The sample has over 700,000 distinct CDR3 sequences, about a third seen once. About this clonotype itself: No antigen is known for it.

This clonotype originated in a woman in her 40s with Graves' hyperthyroidism. The sample comprised blood. The V gene is TRBV7-6, the J gene TRBJ2-7; TRBD1 matches 7 bases. The CDR3 here is CASSLLQGIGYEQYF. The CDR3 nucleotides read TGTGCCAGCAGCTTATTACAGGGGATTGGCTACGAGCAGTACTTC.